What follows are 26 T cell receptor beta chains derived from one specimen sequenced in a study of cytomegalovirus exposure and HLA in healthy donors. It was with 60 Vbeta and 13 Jbeta primers that the PCR ran. Libraries were prepared by immunoSEQ multiplex PCR; TCRdb keeps only in-frame clonotypes and omits some of them. The table records 150,000 to 200,000 clones, more than 70% of them present only once. The sequenced sample consisted of PBMCs. The receptors here all came from a middle-aged woman in good health and CMV-seropositive.

This clone was counted once. The DNA for the CDR3 is TGCAGCGTTGAACAGGACAGCGTACGGACCCAGTACTTC. It encodes CSVEQDSVRTQYF. The chain carries TRBV29-1 and TRBJ2-5, with a possible D match to TRBD1 (6 bases). The CDR3 loop spans 13 amino acids. Germline CDR1 SQVTM, CDR2 ANQGSEA. V was clipped by 2 bases and J by 7 bases, with 14 bases between them.

The chain uses TRBV5-6 and TRBJ1-4; possibly TRBD1 for D (6 bases). Trimming stripped 1 base from V and 7 bases from J, with 11 bases between. The germline V gene encodes CDR1 SGHDT and CDR2 YYEEEE. The CDR3 covers 14 residues. The CDR3 DNA follows: TGTGCCAGCAGCTTGACAGGGATGGGTGAAAAACTGTTTTTT. Amino acids: CASSLTGMGEKLFF. Full variable domain (rest looked up from reference TRBV5-6 and TRBJ1-4): DAGVTQSPTHLIKTRGQQVTLRCSPKSGHDTVSWYQQALGQGPQFIFQYYEEEERQRGNFPDRFSGHQFPNYSSELNVNALLLGDSALYLCASSLTGMGEKLFFGSGTQLSVL.

The CDR3 nucleotides are TGTGCCTGGAACAGGGGGGCGGACGAGCAGTACTTC. It codes for CAWNRGADEQYF. The chain joins TRBV30 to TRBJ2-7; TRBD1 matches at 8 bases. CDR3 length equals 12 residues. Germline assignment: CDR1 GTSNPN and CDR2 SVGIG (reference sequence). With 4 bases clipped from V and 5 bases from J, the junction kept 4 bases outside the gene matches.

This clone has a single count. V gene TRBV28 combines with J gene TRBJ1-5; 9 bases align to TRBD1. V lost 6 bases to trimming and J lost 2 bases; unmatched junction nucleotides: 5. Per germline, CDR1 MDHEN and CDR2 SYDVKM. The CDR3 spans 15 residues. CDR3 nucleotide sequence: TGTGCCAGCAGACCACAGGGGGCGCGCAATCAGCCCCAGCATTTT. Protein sequence: CASRPQGARNQPQHF.

In regard to this clone: The same CDR3 also results from other DNA sequences found in this sample. V gene TRBV28 combines with J gene TRBJ1-1; D perhaps matches TRBD1 (6 bases). The CDR3 length is 12 residues. Germline assignment: CDR1 MDHEN and CDR2 SYDVKM. V was clipped by 5 bases and J by 7 bases, with 11 bases between them. CDR3 sequence reads: CASSQGLSEAFF. The DNA of the CDR3 is TGTGCCAGCAGTCAGGGGCTAAGTGAAGCTTTCTTT.

In its sample, this clone was seen once. Other DNA sequences in this specimen translate into the identical CDR3. The genes are TRBV18 and TRBJ2-7; tentative D call: TRBD2 (6 bases). The CDR3 totals 13 residues. Germline V gene lookup returns CDR1 KGHSH and CDR2 LQKENI. V shed 3 bases and J shed 4 bases, with 10 bases lying between them. This CDR3 reads CASSPTSTYEQYF. CDR3 coding DNA: TGTGCCAGCTCACCGACTAGTACGTACGAGCAGTACTTC.

The rearrangement joins TRBV28 to TRBJ1-1; D may be TRBD1 (5 bases). The germline V gene has CDR1 MDHEN and CDR2 SYDVKM. CDR3 length: 15 amino acids. Trimming left V 5 bases short and J 4 bases short, with 17 bases between. The CDR3 is CASSTSGALGTEAFF. CDR3 sequence (DNA): TGTGCCAGCAGTACAAGCGGGGCTTTGGGCACTGAAGCTTTCTTT.

Turning to this clone: At the DNA level, this CDR3 is encoded by other sequences in the same sample as well. This sequence joins TRBV5-1 and TRBJ2-1; 8 nucleotides align to TRBD2. Germline-derived CDR1 and CDR2 are SGHRS and YFSETQ. This CDR3 contains 15 residues. The J segment lost 3 bases and the V segment lost 0 bases, leaving 2 bases of the junction unmatched. CDR3 sequence (DNA): TGCGCCAGCAGCTTGGGCGCGGGAGGCTACAATGAGCAGTTCTTC. Protein: CASSLGAGGYNEQFF.

This rearrangement joins TRBV7-8 to TRBJ1-5, with D unclear. Germline V gene sequence: CDR1 SGHVS, CDR2 FQNEAQ. V was pared by 3 bases and J by 4 bases, with 10 bases between. CDR3 size: 14 residues. CDR3 residues: CASSFAGGNQPQHF. The CDR3 coding sequence is TGTGCCAGCAGCTTCGCAGGAGGTAATCAGCCCCAGCATTTT.

The chain is built from TRBV18 and TRBJ1-1; D call uncertain. Trimming removed 2 bases at V and 1 base at J, with 5 bases between. The CDR3 has 13 amino acids. Germline V lookup: CDR1 KGHSH, CDR2 LQKENI. The CDR3 DNA follows: TGTGCCAGCTCACCAACAAGGAACACTGAAGCTTTCTTT. Encoded protein: CASSPTRNTEAFF.

The chain employs TRBV11-3 and TRBJ2-1; 10 nucleotides line up with TRBD2. The CDR3 totals 17 residues. V shed 5 bases and J 0 bases; nucleotides not matched to a gene: 7. Germline loops: CDR1 SGHNT, CDR2 YENEEA. CDR3 in amino acids: CASSRSGRSSSYNEQFF. CDR3 sequence (DNA): TGTGCCAGCAGCCGTAGCGGGAGGAGTAGCTCCTACAATGAGCAGTTCTTC.

CDR3 region: CASSVAGRDTQYF. In DNA, the CDR3 is TGTGCCAGCAGCGTAGCGGGTAGAGATACGCAGTATTTT. This chain links TRBV9 with TRBJ2-3; D is undetermined. CDR1 is SGDLS, CDR2 YYNGEE, per germline. This CDR3 contains 13 residues. V was cut by 0 bases and J by 5 bases, with 7 bases left in between.

The V gene is TRBV11-2, the J gene TRBJ1-2, with D maybe TRBD1 (5 bases). CDR3 length: 14 amino acids. Trimming took off 5 bases at V and 0 bases at J, with 10 bases between the two ends. The V gene's germline CDR1 is SGHAT and CDR2 FQNNGV. Written as DNA, the CDR3 is TGTGCCAGCAGCCCCAGCAGGGCTAACTATGGCTACACCTTC. Translation: CASSPSRANYGYTF.

The rearrangement uses TRBV7-8 and TRBJ2-1, with no clear D. The V end lost 0 bases, the J end lost 6 bases, and 12 bases lay between the germline ends. The germline gives CDR1 SGHVS, CDR2 FQNEAQ. The CDR3 has 15 residues. The CDR3 coding sequence is TGTGCCAGCAGCTTAGCGGTCGGTGCCTTCAATGAGCAGTTCTTC. Encoded protein: CASSLAVGAFNEQFF.

This chain uses TRBV27 with TRBJ2-7, with 10 bases aligning to TRBD1. The CDR3 covers 17 residues. Germline trimming cut 5 bases from V and 5 bases from J; bases unmatched to any gene: 15. CDR1 MNHEY and CDR2 SMNVEV come from the germline V gene (reference sequence). CDR3 region: CASSPLNRWDRGHEQYF. CDR3 nucleotide sequence: TGTGCCAGCAGTCCGCTTAATCGGTGGGACAGGGGACACGAGCAGTACTTC.

J is TRBJ2-3 and V is TRBV23-1; 7 bases match TRBD2. TRBV23-1 is recorded as an ORF, its role being uncertain. The CDR3 contains 24 residues. V lost 0 bases and J lost 0; bases outside the gene matches: 27. CDR3 residues: CASSQSSRGGIGGGFALSTDTQYF. The CDR3 nucleotides are TGCGCCAGCAGTCAATCGAGTCGAGGAGGGATTGGGGGGGGGTTTGCCCTTAGCACAGATACGCAGTATTTT.

This chain joins TRBV5-1 and TRBJ2-1; D might be TRBD1 (5 bases). This CDR3 has 15 residues. The ends were cut back, 2 bases at V and 0 bases at J, with 9 bases in the middle. Germline V gives CDR1 SGHRS, CDR2 YFSETQ. CDR3 nucleotide sequence: TGCGCCAGCAGCTTACAGGTCAGCTCCTACAATGAGCAGTTCTTC. It specifies CASSLQVSSYNEQFF.

The J gene is TRBJ2-7, the V gene TRBV5-4, with a weak D call TRBD2 (7 bases). The CDR3 sequence is 15 residues long. CDR1 and CDR2 from the germline V gene are SGHNT and YYREEE (reference sequence). V was cut by 0 bases and J by 3 bases, with 13 bases left in between. CDR3 region: CASSLEDRGGYEQYF. The DNA for the CDR3 is TGTGCCAGCAGCTTGGAGGATAGGGGGGGCTACGAGCAGTACTTC.

V and J are TRBV5-1 and TRBJ2-5, with 11 bases aligning to TRBD2. The junction had 2 bases not matched to a gene; V was cut back by 1 base and J by 0 bases. From germline, CDR1 is SGHRS and CDR2 YFSETQ. The CDR3 has 16 residues. CDR3 sequence: CASSLTTSGNQETQYF. The CDR3 DNA reads TGCGCCAGCAGCTTGACGACTAGCGGGAACCAAGAGACCCAGTACTTC.

The chain recombines TRBV28 with TRBJ1-5, with D unclear. Trimming left V 3 bases short and J 5 bases short, with 11 bases between. The CDR3 totals 14 residues. Germline V gene sequence: CDR1 MDHEN, CDR2 SYDVKM. This CDR3 is CASSLAVADQPQHF. CDR3 in DNA: TGTGCCAGCAGTTTGGCAGTAGCCGATCAGCCCCAGCATTTT. The full variable domain, completed using reference TRBV28 and TRBJ1-5, is DVKVTQSSRYLVKRTGEKVFLECVQDMDHENMFWYRQDPGLGLRLIYFSYDVKMKEKGDIPEGYSVSREKKERFSLILESASTNQTSMYLCASSLAVADQPQHFGDGTRLSIL.

The rearrangement joins TRBV19 to TRBJ2-5; D ambiguous. The V and J ends lost 5 bases and 5 bases respectively, with 15 bases between them. The CDR3 consists of 14 residues. Per the germline V gene, CDR1 is LNHDA and CDR2 is SQIVND (reference sequence). The CDR3, as DNA: TGTGCCAGTAGTCCCCCAGGTGTTCGGGAGACCCAGTACTTC. It encodes CASSPPGVRETQYF.

This chain connects TRBV27 to TRBJ1-2; D uncertain. Trimming took 0 bases from V and 8 from J, leaving 13 bases between them. CDR3 length: 14 residues. Germline CDR1 MNHEY, CDR2 SMNVEV (reference sequence). CDR3 loop: CASSLSTGEGGYTF. The CDR3 DNA sequence: TGTGCCAGCAGTTTATCGACCGGGGAAGGAGGCTACACCTTC.

The chain links TRBV11-2 to TRBJ1-2; D is possibly TRBD1 (5 bases). V dropped 0 bases and J dropped 10 bases, with 12 bases sitting between them. Per germline, CDR1 SGHAT and CDR2 FQNNGV. This CDR3 region has 13 residues. The CDR3 DNA follows: TGTGCCAGCAGCTTAGAGGCAGGGTTTTACTACACCTTC. Encoded protein: CASSLEAGFYYTF.

The chain couples TRBV11-2 to TRBJ2-2; 9 positions match TRBD2. V trimming: 3 bases; J trimming: 3 bases; junction bases outside the gene matches: 5. CDR1 is SGHAT and CDR2 is FQNNGV in the germline V gene. The length of the CDR3 is 16 residues. The CDR3 DNA reads TGTGCCAGCAGCTTTCGCGGGAGGGCCGACACCGGGGAGCTGTTTTTT. Amino acids: CASSFRGRADTGELFF.

The sample holds a few counts of this clone. Here the CDR3 reads CASGTTGSSGANVLTF. The CDR3 DNA follows: TGCGCCAGCGGGACAACGGGAAGCTCTGGGGCCAACGTCCTGACTTTC. J is TRBJ2-6 and V is TRBV5-1; D may be TRBD1 (6 bases). Trimming left V 7 bases short and J 0 bases short, with 14 bases between. The CDR3 runs to 16 residues. From germline, CDR1 is SGHRS and CDR2 YFSETQ.

This CDR3 reads CASSLDIGSYEQYF. The CDR3 bases are TGCGCCAGCAGCTTAGACATTGGTTCCTACGAGCAGTACTTC. The chain links TRBV5-1 to TRBJ2-7; D unclear. The CDR3 sequence is 14 residues long. Trimming shortened V by 2 bases and J by 1 base, and 10 bases separated the two germline ends. CDR1 SGHRS and CDR2 YFSETQ come from the germline V gene.